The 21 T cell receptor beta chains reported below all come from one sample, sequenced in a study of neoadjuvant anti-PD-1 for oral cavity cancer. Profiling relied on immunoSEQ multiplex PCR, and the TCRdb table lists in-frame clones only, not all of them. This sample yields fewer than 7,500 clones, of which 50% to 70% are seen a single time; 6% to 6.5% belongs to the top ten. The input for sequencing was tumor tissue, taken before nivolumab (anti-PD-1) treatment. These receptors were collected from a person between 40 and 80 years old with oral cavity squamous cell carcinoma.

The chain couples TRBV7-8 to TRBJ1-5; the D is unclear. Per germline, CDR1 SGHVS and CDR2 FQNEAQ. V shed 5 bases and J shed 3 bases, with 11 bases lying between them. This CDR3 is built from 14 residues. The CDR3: CASSPEALNQPQHF. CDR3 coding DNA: TGTGCCAGCAGCCCCGAGGCCCTCAATCAGCCCCAGCATTTT.

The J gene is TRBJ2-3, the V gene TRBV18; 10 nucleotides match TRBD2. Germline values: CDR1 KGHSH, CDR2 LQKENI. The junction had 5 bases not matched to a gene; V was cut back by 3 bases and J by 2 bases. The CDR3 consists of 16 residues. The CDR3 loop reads CASSPLAGEHTDTQYF. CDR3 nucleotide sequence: TGTGCCAGCTCACCCCTAGCGGGGGAACACACAGATACGCAGTATTTT.

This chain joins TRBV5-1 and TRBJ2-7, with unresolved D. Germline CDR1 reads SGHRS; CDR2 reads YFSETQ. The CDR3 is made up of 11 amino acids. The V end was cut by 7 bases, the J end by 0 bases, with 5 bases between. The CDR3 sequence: CASRLSYEQYF. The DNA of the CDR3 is TGCGCCAGCCGCCTCTCCTACGAGCAGTACTTC. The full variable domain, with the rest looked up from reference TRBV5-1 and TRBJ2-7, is KAGVTQTPRYLIKTRGQQVTLSCSPISGHRSVSWYQQTPGQGLQFLFEYFSETQRNKGNFPGRFSGRQFSNSRSEMNVSTLELGDSALYLCASRLSYEQYFGPGTRLTVT.

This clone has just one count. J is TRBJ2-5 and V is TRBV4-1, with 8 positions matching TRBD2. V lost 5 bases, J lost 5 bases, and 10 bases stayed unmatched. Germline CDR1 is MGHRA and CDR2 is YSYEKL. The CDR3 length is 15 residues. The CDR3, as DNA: TGCGCCAGCAGCAAATTAGCGGGGCAGGGGGAGACCCAGTACTTC. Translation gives CASSKLAGQGETQYF.

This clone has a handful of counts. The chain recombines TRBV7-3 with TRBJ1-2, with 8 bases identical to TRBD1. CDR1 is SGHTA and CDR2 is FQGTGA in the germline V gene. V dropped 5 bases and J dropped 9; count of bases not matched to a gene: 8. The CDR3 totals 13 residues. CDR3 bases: TGTGCCAGCAGCCCAGACAGGGGTAATAGCTACACCTTC. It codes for CASSPDRGNSYTF. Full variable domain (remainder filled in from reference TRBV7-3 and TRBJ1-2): GAGVSQTPSNKVTEKGKYVELRCDPISGHTALYWYRQSLGQGPEFLIYFQGTGAADDSGLPNDRFFAVRPEGSVSTLKIQRTERGDSAVYLCASSPDRGNSYTFGSGTRLTVV.

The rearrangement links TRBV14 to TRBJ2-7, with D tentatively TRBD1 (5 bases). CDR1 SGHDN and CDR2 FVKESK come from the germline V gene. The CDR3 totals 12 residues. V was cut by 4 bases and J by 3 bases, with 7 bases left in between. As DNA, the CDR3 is TGTGCCAGCAGCCTACAGGTCTACGAGCAGTACTTC. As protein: CASSLQVYEQYF. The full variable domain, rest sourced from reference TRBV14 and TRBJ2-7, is EAGVTQFPSHSVIEKGQTVTLRCDPISGHDNLYWYRRVMGKEIKFLLHFVKESKQDESGMPNNRFLAERTGGTYSTLKVQPAELEDSGVYFCASSLQVYEQYFGPGTRLTVT.

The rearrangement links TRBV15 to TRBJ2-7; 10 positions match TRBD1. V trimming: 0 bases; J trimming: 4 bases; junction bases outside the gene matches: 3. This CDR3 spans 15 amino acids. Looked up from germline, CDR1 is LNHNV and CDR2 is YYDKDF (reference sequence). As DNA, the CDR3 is TGTGCCACCAGCAGAGAGGGACAGGGGATTTACGAGCAGTACTTC. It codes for CATSREGQGIYEQYF.

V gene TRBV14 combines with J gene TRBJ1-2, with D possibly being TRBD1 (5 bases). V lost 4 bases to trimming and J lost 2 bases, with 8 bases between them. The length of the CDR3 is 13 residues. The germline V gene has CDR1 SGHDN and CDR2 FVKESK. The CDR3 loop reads CASSPGRNYGYTF. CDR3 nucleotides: TGTGCCAGCAGCCCGGGACGGAACTATGGCTACACCTTC.

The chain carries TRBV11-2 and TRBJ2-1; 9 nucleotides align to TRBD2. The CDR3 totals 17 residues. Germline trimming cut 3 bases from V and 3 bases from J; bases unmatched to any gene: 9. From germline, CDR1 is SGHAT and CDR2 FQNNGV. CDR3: CASSLQAGGHLYNEQFF. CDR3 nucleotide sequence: TGTGCCAGCAGCTTGCAAGCGGGGGGCCATCTCTACAATGAGCAGTTCTTC.

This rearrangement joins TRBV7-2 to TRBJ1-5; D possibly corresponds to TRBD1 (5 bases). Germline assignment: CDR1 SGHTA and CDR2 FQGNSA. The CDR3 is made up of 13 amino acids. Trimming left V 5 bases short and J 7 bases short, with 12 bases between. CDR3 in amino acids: CASSPRAGQPQHF. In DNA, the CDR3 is TGTGCCAGCAGCCCCAGGGCCGGCCAGCCCCAGCATTTT.

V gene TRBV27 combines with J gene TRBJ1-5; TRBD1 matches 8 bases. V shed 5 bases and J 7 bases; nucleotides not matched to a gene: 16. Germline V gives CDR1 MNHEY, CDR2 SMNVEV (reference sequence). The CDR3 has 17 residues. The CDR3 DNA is TGTGCCAGCAGTCCCGTCCTTCGCAGGGGGCTAGAGCAGCCCCAGCATTTT. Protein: CASSPVLRRGLEQPQHF.

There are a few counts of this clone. CDR3 coding DNA: TGTGCCAGCAGCAAAGGACAGGGTGGGAACTATGGCTACACCTTC. Protein product: CASSKGQGGNYGYTF. The rearrangement links TRBV7-8 to TRBJ1-2; TRBD1 aligns across 8 bases. V was pared by 5 bases and J by 2 bases, with 7 bases of the junction left unmatched. CDR1 and CDR2 from the germline V gene are SGHVS and FQNEAQ. The CDR3 has 15 residues.

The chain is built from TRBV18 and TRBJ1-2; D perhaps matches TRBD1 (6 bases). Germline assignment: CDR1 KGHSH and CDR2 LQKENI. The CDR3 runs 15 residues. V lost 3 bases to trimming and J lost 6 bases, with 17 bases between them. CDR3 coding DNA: TGTGCCAGCTCACCCACAGGGTGGAAAATGGATGGCTACACCTTC. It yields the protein CASSPTGWKMDGYTF.

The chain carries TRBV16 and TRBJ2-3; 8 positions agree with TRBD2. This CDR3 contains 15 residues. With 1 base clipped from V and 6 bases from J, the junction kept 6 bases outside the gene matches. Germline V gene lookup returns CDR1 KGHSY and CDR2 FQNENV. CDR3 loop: CASSQLSGGRDTQYF. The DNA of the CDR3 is TGTGCCAGCAGCCAATTGAGCGGGGGAAGGGATACGCAGTATTTT. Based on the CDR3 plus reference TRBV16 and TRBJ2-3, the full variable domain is GEEVAQTPKHLVRGEGQKAKLYCAPIKGHSYVFWYQQVLKNEFKFLISFQNENVFDETGMPKERFSAKCLPNSPCSLEIQATKLEDSAVYFCASSQLSGGRDTQYFGPGTRLTVL.

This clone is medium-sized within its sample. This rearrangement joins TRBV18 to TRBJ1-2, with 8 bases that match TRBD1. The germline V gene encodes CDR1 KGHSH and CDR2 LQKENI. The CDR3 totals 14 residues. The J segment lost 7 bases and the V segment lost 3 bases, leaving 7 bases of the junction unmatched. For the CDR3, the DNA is TGTGCCAGCTCACCTCAGACAGGGGTCGGTGGCTACACCTTC. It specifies CASSPQTGVGGYTF.

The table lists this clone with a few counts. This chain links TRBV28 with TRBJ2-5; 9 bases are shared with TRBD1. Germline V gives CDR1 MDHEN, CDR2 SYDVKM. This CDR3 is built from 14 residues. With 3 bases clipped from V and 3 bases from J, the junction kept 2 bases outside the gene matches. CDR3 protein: CASSFGTGKETQYF. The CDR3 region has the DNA TGTGCCAGCAGTTTTGGGACAGGGAAAGAGACCCAGTACTTC. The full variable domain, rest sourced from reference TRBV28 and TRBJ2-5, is DVKVTQSSRYLVKRTGEKVFLECVQDMDHENMFWYRQDPGLGLRLIYFSYDVKMKEKGDIPEGYSVSREKKERFSLILESASTNQTSMYLCASSFGTGKETQYFGPGTRLLVL.

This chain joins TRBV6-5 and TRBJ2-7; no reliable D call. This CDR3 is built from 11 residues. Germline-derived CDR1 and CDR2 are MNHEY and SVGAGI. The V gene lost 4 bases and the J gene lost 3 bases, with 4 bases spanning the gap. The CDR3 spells CASSFYYEQYF. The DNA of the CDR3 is TGTGCCAGCAGTTTTTACTACGAGCAGTACTTC.

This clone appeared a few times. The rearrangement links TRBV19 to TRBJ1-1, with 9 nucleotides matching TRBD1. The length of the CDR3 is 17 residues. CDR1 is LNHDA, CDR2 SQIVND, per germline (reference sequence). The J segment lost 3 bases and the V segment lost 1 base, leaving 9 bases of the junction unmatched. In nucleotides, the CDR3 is TGTGCCAGTAGTATAGCGGGGACAGGGTTCCGGGACACTGAAGCTTTCTTT. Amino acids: CASSIAGTGFRDTEAFF.

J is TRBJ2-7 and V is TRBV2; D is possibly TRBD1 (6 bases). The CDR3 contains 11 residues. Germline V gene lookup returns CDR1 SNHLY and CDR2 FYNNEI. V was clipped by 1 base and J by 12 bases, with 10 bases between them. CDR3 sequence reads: CASSEDRARYF. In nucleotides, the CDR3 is TGTGCCAGCAGTGAAGACAGGGCCCGGTACTTC.

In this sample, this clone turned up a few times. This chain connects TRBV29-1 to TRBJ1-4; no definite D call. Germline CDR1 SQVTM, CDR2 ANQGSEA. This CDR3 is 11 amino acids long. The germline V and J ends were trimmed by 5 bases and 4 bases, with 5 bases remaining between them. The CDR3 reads CSVRYNEKLFF. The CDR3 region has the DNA TGCAGCGTTCGGTATAATGAAAAACTGTTTTTT.

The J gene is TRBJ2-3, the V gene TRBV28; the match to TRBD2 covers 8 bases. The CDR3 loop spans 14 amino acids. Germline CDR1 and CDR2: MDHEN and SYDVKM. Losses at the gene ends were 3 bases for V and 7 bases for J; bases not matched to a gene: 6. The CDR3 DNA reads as TGTGCCAGCAGTTTTAGCGGGAATTCGAATACGCAGTATTTT. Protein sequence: CASSFSGNSNTQYF.